The clone carrying this T cell receptor (beta chain) was observed at least ten times. Its antigen is as yet unknown. The CDR3 contains 15 residues. Per the germline V gene, CDR1 is SGHDT and CDR2 is YYEEEE. V gave up 4 bases and J gave up 5 bases; unmatched junction bases: 9. The data were obtained in a study of human T cells and chemical hapten exposure. Study findings and constraints: The count of PT1 expanded TCRs correlated positively with patch test score.

Time point denoted: pre-sensitization, week 0. Treatment given: therapeutic diphenylcyclopropenone sensitization with weekly scalp DPC. TCRdb reprocessed the RACE reads via MiXCR and lists one record per CDR3 protein. The sample contains tens of thousands of distinct CDR3 sequences, 12% of which appear only once. The J gene is TRBJ1-5, the V gene TRBV5-6; 7 nucleotides align to TRBD1. The specimen was whole blood, collected in connection with sensitization to the hapten diphenylcyclopropenone (DPC). The TCR comes from a woman aged 25 to 39 with alopecia areata. Some clones in this sample may be carry-over from other donors' samples. CDR3 sequence reads: CASSAKGAGDQPQHF. CDR3 sequence (DNA): TGTGCCAGCAGCGCTAAGGGGGCTGGTGATCAGCCCCAGCATTTT.